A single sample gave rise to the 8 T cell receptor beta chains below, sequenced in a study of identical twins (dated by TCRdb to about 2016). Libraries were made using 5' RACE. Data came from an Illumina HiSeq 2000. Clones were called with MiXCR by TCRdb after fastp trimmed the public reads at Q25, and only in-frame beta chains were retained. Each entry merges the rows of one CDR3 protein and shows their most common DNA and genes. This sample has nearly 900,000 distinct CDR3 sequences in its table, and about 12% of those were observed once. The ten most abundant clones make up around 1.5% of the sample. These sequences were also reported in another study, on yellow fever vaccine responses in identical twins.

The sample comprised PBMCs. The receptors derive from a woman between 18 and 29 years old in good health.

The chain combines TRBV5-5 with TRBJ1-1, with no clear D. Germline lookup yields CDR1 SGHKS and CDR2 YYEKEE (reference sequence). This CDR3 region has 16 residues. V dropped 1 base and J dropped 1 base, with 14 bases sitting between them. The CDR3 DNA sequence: TGTGCCAGCAGCTTGCAGGCTAAGACCAGGAACACTGAAGCTTTCTTT. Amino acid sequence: CASSLQAKTRNTEAFF.

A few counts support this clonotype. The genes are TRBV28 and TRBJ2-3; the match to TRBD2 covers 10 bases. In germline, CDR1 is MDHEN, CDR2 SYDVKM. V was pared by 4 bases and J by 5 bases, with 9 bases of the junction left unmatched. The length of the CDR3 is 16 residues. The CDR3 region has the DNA TGTGCCAGCAGTTCCATCTTAGCGGGGGGTAGAGATACGCAGTATTTT. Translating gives CASSSILAGGRDTQYF.

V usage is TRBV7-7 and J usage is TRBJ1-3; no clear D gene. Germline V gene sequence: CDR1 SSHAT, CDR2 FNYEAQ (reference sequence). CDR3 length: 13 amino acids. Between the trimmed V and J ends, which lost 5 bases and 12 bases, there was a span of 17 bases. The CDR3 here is CASSPGTLSNIYF. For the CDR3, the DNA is TGTGCCAGCAGCCCCGGAACCTTAAGCAACATATATTTT.

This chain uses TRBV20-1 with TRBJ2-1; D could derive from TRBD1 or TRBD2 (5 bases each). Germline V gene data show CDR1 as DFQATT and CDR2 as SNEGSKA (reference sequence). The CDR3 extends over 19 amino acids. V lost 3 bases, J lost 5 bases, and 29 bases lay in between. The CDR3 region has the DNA TGCAGTGCTAGGGGACCGACTTCTTCTTTTCAACGTCGGAACAATGAGCAGTTCTTC. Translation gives CSARGPTSSFQRRNNEQFF.

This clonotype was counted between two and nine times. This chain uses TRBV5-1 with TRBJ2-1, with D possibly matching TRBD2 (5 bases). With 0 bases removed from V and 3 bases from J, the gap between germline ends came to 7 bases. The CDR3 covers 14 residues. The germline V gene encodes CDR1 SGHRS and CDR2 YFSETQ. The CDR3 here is CASSLGADYNEQFF. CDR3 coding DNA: TGCGCCAGCAGCTTGGGAGCGGACTACAATGAGCAGTTCTTC.

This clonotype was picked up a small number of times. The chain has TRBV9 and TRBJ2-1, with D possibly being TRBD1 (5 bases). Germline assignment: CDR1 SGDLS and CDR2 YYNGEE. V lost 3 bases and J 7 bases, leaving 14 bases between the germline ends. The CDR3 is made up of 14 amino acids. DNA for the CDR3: TGTGCCAGCAGCGCCTATCAGGGAATGAATGAGCAGTTCTTC. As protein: CASSAYQGMNEQFF.

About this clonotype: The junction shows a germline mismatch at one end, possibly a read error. The CDR3 DNA reads TGTACCAGCAGTTTATTCGGGGGGCTTGGTGGGGCCAACGTCCTGACTTTC. Amino acid sequence: CTSSLFGGLGGANVLTF. The J gene is TRBJ2-6, the V gene TRBV12-3 or TRBV12-4; maybe TRBD2 (7 bases). The CDR3 totals 17 residues.

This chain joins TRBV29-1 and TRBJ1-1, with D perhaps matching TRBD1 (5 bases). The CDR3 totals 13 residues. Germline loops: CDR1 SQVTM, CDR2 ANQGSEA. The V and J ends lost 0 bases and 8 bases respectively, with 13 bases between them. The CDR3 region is CSVEDSGAGEAFF. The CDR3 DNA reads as TGCAGCGTTGAAGATTCAGGCGCAGGGGAAGCTTTCTTT.